This TCR beta chain stems from a study of cytomegalovirus exposure and HLA in healthy donors. Findings and limits, study-wide: In a later analysis, at a false discovery rate of 0.05, some 17,000 TCR beta sequences were associated with HLA alleles. In an earlier analysis, productive rearrangement rates for most beta V segments clustered near 87% or 30%.

PCR was performed using 60 Vbeta and 13 Jbeta primers. The assay was immunoSEQ multiplex PCR, and TCRdb's table has in-frame clones only and misses some. The sample includes around 150,000 clones, around 80% of them seen just once. With respect to this clone: What it binds is unknown. At one end, the junction sequence differs from germline, possibly due to a read error. This same CDR3 is encoded by further DNA sequences in the sample.

The germline V gene has CDR1 SGHAT and CDR2 FQNNGV. The CDR3 is 13 residues long. V and J are TRBV11-2 and TRBJ1-2, with D possibly matching TRBD1 (6 bases). The sample consisted of PBMCs. This clonotype originated in a man younger than 35 in good health and CMV-seropositive. The CDR3 DNA follows: TGCGCCAGCAGTCGGGACACCCACTATGGCTACACCTTC. It encodes CASSRDTHYGYTF.